The rows below give T cell receptor beta chains drawn from one sample of a study of cytomegalovirus exposure and HLA in healthy donors. Data came from immunoSEQ multiplex PCR; TCRdb stores just in-frame clones and leaves some out. The sample lists about 200,000 clones, more than 60% occurring once. The sample was PBMCs. The source of these receptors is a man aged 50 to 59 in good health and CMV-seronegative. CDR3s include the opening cysteine and the closing phenylalanine or tryptophan. D genes are given only for firm matches. Expanded clones get a size class; other rows say once, few or many, or leave the size out.

V	size	D	length	J	CDR3	DNA
TRBV18	-	-	13	TRBJ2-7	CASSYQAVREQYF	TGTGCCAGCTCCTATCAGGCCGTTAGGGAGCAGTACTTC
TRBV4-1	-	TRBD2	15	TRBJ2-7	CASSQLAGVIGEQYF	TGCGCCAGCAGCCAACTAGCGGGAGTCATAGGGGAGCAGTACTTC
TRBV5-1	once	TRBD1	16	TRBJ2-3	CASSLANQGGTDTQYF	TGCGCCAGCAGCTTGGCGAACCAGGGGGGCACAGATACGCAGTATTTT
TRBV10-3	-	TRBD1	14	TRBJ1-5	CAISESGGGQPQHF	TGTGCCATCAGTGAGTCAGGGGGCGGTCAGCCCCAGCATTTT
TRBV6-1	few	TRBD2	14	TRBJ2-4	CASSTGGSKNIQYF	TGTGCCAGCAGTACGGGGGGATCCAAAAACATTCAGTACTTC
TRBV7-3	-	TRBD2	15	TRBJ2-3	CASSLTSGSADTQYF	TGTGCCAGCAGCTTAACAAGCGGGAGTGCAGATACGCAGTATTTT
TRBV30	-	-	14	TRBJ2-1	CAWSLKYGYNEQFF	TGTGCCTGGAGTCTAAAGTACGGTTACAATGAGCAGTTCTTC
TRBV5-1	-	-	16	TRBJ2-2	CASSKARRGISGELFF	TGCGCCAGCTCAAAGGCAAGGAGGGGCATAAGCGGGGAGCTGTTTTTT
TRBV15	-	-	16	TRBJ2-1	CATSRDYDSSYNEQFF	TGTGCCACCAGCAGAGATTACGACAGCTCCTACAATGAGCAGTTCTTC
TRBV11-1	-	-	17	TRBJ2-1	CASSLWGAASSYNEQFF	TGTGCCAGCAGCTTATGGGGCGCGGCCAGCTCCTACAATGAGCAGTTCTTC
TRBV4-1	-	-	12	TRBJ1-2	CASSQGGGGYTF	TGCGCCAGCAGCCAAGGGGGCGGCGGCTACACCTTC
TRBV19	-	-	17	TRBJ1-5	CASSSTGAGMGNQPQHF	TGTGCCAGTAGTTCCACTGGCGCAGGGATGGGCAATCAGCCCCAGCATTTT
TRBV5-1	-	-	16	TRBJ2-6	CASSLFLAAGANVLTF	TGCGCCAGCAGCTTGTTCTTAGCGGCGGGGGCCAACGTCCTGACTTTC
TRBV6-1	-	-	14	TRBJ1-2	CASSLPGMGYGYTF	TGTGCCAGCAGCCTTCCGGGGATGGGCTATGGCTACACCTTC
TRBV5-1	-	TRBD2	18	TRBJ2-1	CASTVGLARLRSYNEQFF	TGCGCCAGCACCGTCGGACTAGCGCGACTCAGATCCTACAATGAGCAGTTCTTC
TRBV25-1	-	-	15	TRBJ2-6	CASSERESGANVLTF	TGTGCCAGCAGTGAACGGGAGTCTGGGGCCAACGTCCTGACTTTC
TRBV6-5	-	-	14	TRBJ1-3	CASTIPGSGNTIYF	TGTGCCAGCACAATTCCAGGGTCTGGAAACACCATATATTTT
TRBV5-5	-	-	14	TRBJ1-1	CASSLGTGNTEAFF	TGTGCCAGCAGCTTGGGAACGGGGAACACTGAAGCTTTCTTT
TRBV7-9	-	TRBD2	16	TRBJ2-1	CASSALAGGSYNEQFF	TGTGCCAGCAGCGCACTAGCGGGAGGGTCCTACAATGAGCAGTTCTTC
TRBV29-1	-	-	13	TRBJ2-1	CSVTAGVSNEQFF	TGCAGCGTTACGGCAGGGGTAAGCAATGAGCAGTTCTTC
TRBV9	-	-	15	TRBJ2-7	CASSANPGGSAEQYF	TGTGCCAGCAGCGCAAATCCAGGGGGGTCGGCCGAGCAGTACTTC
TRBV16	-	TRBD2	16	TRBJ2-7	CASSQFGLAGTYEQYF	TGTGCCAGCAGCCAATTCGGACTAGCGGGAACATACGAGCAGTACTTC
TRBV9	-	TRBD1	14	TRBJ1-4	CASSPTGGGEKLFF	TGTGCCAGCAGCCCAACAGGGGGAGGTGAAAAACTGTTTTTT
TRBV27	-	-	14	TRBJ1-1	CASSLRQMNTEAFF	TGTGCCAGCAGTTTACGACAAATGAACACTGAAGCTTTCTTT
TRBV5-1	-	TRBD2	21	TRBJ2-7	CASIPVAPGGLAGWGRREQYF	TGCGCCAGCATACCCGTTGCGCCCGGCGGACTAGCGGGGTGGGGCAGGAGAGAGCAGTACTTC
TRBV5-8	-	-	16	TRBJ1-6	CASSLGQGGHNSPLHF	TGTGCCAGCAGCTTGGGGCAGGGCGGTCATAATTCACCCCTCCACTTT
TRBV28	-	-	14	TRBJ1-5	CASSSLAPGQPQHF	TGTGCCAGCAGTTCATTAGCCCCTGGTCAGCCCCAGCATTTT
TRBV5-5	-	TRBD2	14	TRBJ2-1	CASSLRLAGGPQFF	TGTGCCAGCAGCCTGCGACTAGCGGGAGGGCCGCAGTTCTTC
TRBV5-1	-	-	12	TRBJ2-7	CASSLNRDEQYF	TGCGCCAGCAGCCTAAACAGGGACGAGCAGTACTTC
TRBV5-1	once	-	16	TRBJ2-7	CASSLLRTVSSYEQYF	TGCGCCAGCAGCCTATTAAGGACAGTCAGCTCCTACGAGCAGTACTTC
TRBV7-8	few	-	14	TRBJ2-7	CASSFYQGTYEQYF	TGTGCCAGCAGCTTTTATCAGGGGACCTACGAGCAGTACTTC
TRBV2	few	-	13	TRBJ2-1	CASSAGSYNEQFF	TGTGCCAGCAGTGCGGGTTCCTACAATGAGCAGTTCTTC
TRBV30	few	-	14	TRBJ2-7	CAVIGGRRSGEQYF	TGTGCCGTAATAGGAGGACGTAGGTCGGGGGAGCAGTACTTC
TRBV2	-	TRBD2	15	TRBJ2-7	CASRPLAGGHLEQYF	TGTGCCAGCAGGCCTCTAGCGGGAGGGCACCTCGAGCAGTACTTC
TRBV6-1	few	TRBD1	17	TRBJ1-3	CASSEATGPSSGNTIYF	TGTGCCAGCAGTGAAGCGACAGGGCCCTCCTCTGGAAACACCATATATTTT
TRBV7-9	-	TRBD1	14	TRBJ1-1	CASSGGQGGTEAFF	TGTGCCAGCAGCGGTGGACAGGGGGGCACTGAAGCTTTCTTT
TRBV5-6	-	TRBD2	16	TRBJ2-2	CASSLEVAGDTGELFF	TGTGCCAGCAGCTTGGAGGTGGCGGGGGACACCGGGGAGCTGTTTTTT
TRBV11-3	-	-	12	TRBJ2-5	CASSIGPRTQYF	TGTGCCAGCAGCATCGGTCCGCGGACCCAGTACTTC
TRBV9	few	TRBD2	14	TRBJ2-3	CASSDGRGPDTQYF	TGTGCCAGCAGCGACGGGAGGGGCCCAGATACGCAGTATTTT
TRBV9	-	-	14	TRBJ2-2	CASSVLGSTGELFF	TGTGCCAGCAGCGTCCTCGGGTCCACCGGGGAGCTGTTTTTT
TRBV7-9	-	TRBD2	15	TRBJ2-1	CSSSSTSGRAHEQFF	TGTTCCAGCAGCTCTACTAGCGGGAGGGCGCATGAGCAGTTCTTC
TRBV6-1	once	-	15	TRBJ2-7	CASSELEGGSYEQYF	TGTGCCAGCAGTGAACTAGAGGGAGGATCCTACGAGCAGTACTTC
TRBV4-1	-	-	15	TRBJ1-5	CASSPRDTGNQPQHF	TGCGCCAGCAGTCCCCGGGATACGGGCAATCAGCCCCAGCATTTT
TRBV19	-	-	14	TRBJ1-2	CASRPRGGGYGYTF	TGTGCCAGTAGACCCAGGGGTGGTGGCTATGGCTACACCTTC
TRBV10-3	-	-	12	TRBJ2-7	CAISESAYEQYF	TGTGCCATCAGTGAGTCCGCCTACGAGCAGTACTTC
TRBV28	few	TRBD2	18	TRBJ2-1	CASSQLAGGPTSYNEQFF	TGTGCCAGCAGCCAACTAGCGGGAGGTCCAACATCCTACAATGAGCAGTTCTTC
TRBV9	-	-	15	TRBJ1-2	CASSGGARPLYGYTF	TGTGCCAGCAGCGGCGGGGCCAGGCCCCTCTATGGCTACACCTTC
TRBV28	-	-	14	TRBJ1-2	CASRRQTGNEGYTF	TGTGCCAGCAGAAGACAAACAGGAAACGAGGGCTACACCTTC
TRBV19	-	-	17	TRBJ1-2	CASSTPPRQGRDYGYTF	TGTGCCAGTAGTACGCCCCCCCGCCAGGGGCGGGACTATGGCTACACCTTC
TRBV27	-	-	11	TRBJ2-4	CAVSTKNSQYF	TGTGCCGTCAGTACCAAAAACAGTCAGTACTTC
TRBV7-9	-	-	14	TRBJ2-4	CASSLDLLGNIQYF	TGTGCCAGCAGCTTAGACTTACTTGGAAACATTCAGTACTTC